Listed below are T cell receptor beta chains from one sample, sequenced in a study of breast tumors, draining lymph nodes, adjacent tissues. TCRdb itself ran the multiplex PCR reads through MiXCR, one entry per CDR3 protein. Among approximately 100,000 distinct CDR3 sequences listed, 21% were seen once. The sample taken for sequencing was axillary lymph node tissue. The origin of the receptors is a female donor with breast cancer. Some clones in this sample may be carry-over from other donors' samples. Each CDR3 is given with its conserved first and last residue. The order of the fields is V gene, clone size, J gene, D gene, CDR3 protein, CDR3 DNA. D genes are given only for firm matches. The size entry is marked missing in some rows and otherwise reads once, few, many or a size class.

V gene: TRBV6-2/TRBV6-3; clone size: many; J gene: TRBJ2-7; D gene: NA; CDR3 protein: CASSDPDSYEQYF; CDR3 DNA: TGTGCCAGTTCCGACCCTGATTCCTACGAGCAGTACTTC
V gene: TRBV28; clone size: few; J gene: TRBJ2-3; D gene: NA; CDR3 protein: CASSLDAYTDTQYF; CDR3 DNA: TGTGCCAGCAGTTTAGACGCGTACACAGATACGCAGTATTTT
V gene: TRBV10-3; clone size: many; J gene: TRBJ2-2; D gene: NA; CDR3 protein: CAISENGQLDTGELFF; CDR3 DNA: TGTGCCATCAGTGAGAACGGACAGTTAGACACCGGGGAGCTGTTTTTT
V gene: TRBV19; clone size: many; J gene: TRBJ1-5; D gene: NA; CDR3 protein: CASSIWGNWNQPQHF; CDR3 DNA: TGTGCCAGTAGTATATGGGGGAATTGGAATCAGCCCCAGCATTTT
V gene: TRBV5-6; clone size: NA; J gene: TRBJ2-4; D gene: NA; CDR3 protein: CASSLGGAGPIF; CDR3 DNA: TGTGCCAGCAGCTTGGGTGGAGCAGGGCCCATCTTC
V gene: TRBV3-1; clone size: many; J gene: TRBJ1-6; D gene: NA; CDR3 protein: CASGGYNSPLHF; CDR3 DNA: TGTGCCTCCGGCGGGTATAATTCACCCCTCCACTTT
V gene: TRBV5-1; clone size: NA; J gene: TRBJ2-3; D gene: TRBD2; CDR3 protein: CASRALAGGWADTQYF; CDR3 DNA: TGCGCCAGCCGTGCCCTAGCGGGAGGGTGGGCAGATACGCAGTATTTT
V gene: TRBV12-1; clone size: few; J gene: TRBJ2-7; D gene: NA; CDR3 protein: CASSWTDPYEQYF; CDR3 DNA: TGTGCCAGCAGCTGGACAGACCCCTACGAGCAGTACTTC
V gene: TRBV19; clone size: NA; J gene: TRBJ1-2; D gene: NA; CDR3 protein: CASSPNGLNYGYTF; CDR3 DNA: TGTGCCAGTAGTCCGAACGGCCTGAACTATGGCTACACCTTC
V gene: TRBV5-6; clone size: many; J gene: TRBJ2-7; D gene: NA; CDR3 protein: CASSAPDKGPEQYF; CDR3 DNA: TGTGCCAGCAGCGCCCCGGACAAGGGGCCGGAGCAGTACTTC
V gene: TRBV28; clone size: NA; J gene: TRBJ1-3; D gene: NA; CDR3 protein: CASTRRGSGNTIYF; CDR3 DNA: TGTGCCAGCACCCGGAGGGGCTCTGGAAACACCATATATTTT
V gene: TRBV13; clone size: many; J gene: TRBJ2-1; D gene: TRBD2; CDR3 protein: CASWSSGKHEQFF; CDR3 DNA: TGTGCCAGCTGGTCTAGCGGGAAGCATGAGCAGTTCTTC
V gene: TRBV7-6; clone size: many; J gene: TRBJ2-7; D gene: NA; CDR3 protein: CASSLASFSRTYEQYF; CDR3 DNA: TGTGCCAGCAGCTTAGCGAGTTTCAGCAGGACCTACGAGCAGTACTTC
V gene: TRBV12-3/TRBV12-4; clone size: many; J gene: TRBJ2-5; D gene: NA; CDR3 protein: CASSFQGRETQYF; CDR3 DNA: TGTGCCAGCAGTTTCCAGGGACGGGAGACCCAGTACTTC
V gene: TRBV6-2/TRBV6-3; clone size: NA; J gene: TRBJ2-1; D gene: TRBD2; CDR3 protein: CANRPASGVYEQFF; CDR3 DNA: TGTGCCAACCGACCCGCCAGCGGGGTCTATGAGCAGTTCTTC
V gene: TRBV19; clone size: NA; J gene: TRBJ1-1; D gene: NA; CDR3 protein: CASSIAKGKGTEAFF; CDR3 DNA: TGTGCCAGTAGTATCGCGAAGGGGAAGGGCACTGAAGCTTTCTTT
V gene: TRBV12-3/TRBV12-4; clone size: many; J gene: TRBJ2-5; D gene: NA; CDR3 protein: CASSPRSQKETQYF; CDR3 DNA: TGTGCCAGCAGTCCCCGGTCCCAGAAGGAGACCCAGTACTTC
V gene: TRBV11-2; clone size: NA; J gene: TRBJ2-2; D gene: NA; CDR3 protein: CASSFSQHTGELFF; CDR3 DNA: TGTGCCAGCAGCTTCTCACAGCACACCGGGGAGCTGTTTTTT
V gene: TRBV6-1; clone size: many; J gene: TRBJ1-5; D gene: NA; CDR3 protein: CASSDGTREGNQPQHF; CDR3 DNA: TGTGCCAGCAGTGACGGGACTAGAGAAGGCAATCAGCCCCAGCATTTT
V gene: TRBV5-6; clone size: many; J gene: TRBJ2-3; D gene: TRBD1; CDR3 protein: CASSSGQGAKDTQYF; CDR3 DNA: TGTGCCAGCAGCTCGGGACAGGGGGCCAAAGATACGCAGTATTTT
V gene: TRBV14; clone size: many; J gene: TRBJ2-6; D gene: NA; CDR3 protein: CASSQYRNSGANVLTF; CDR3 DNA: TGTGCCAGCAGCCAGTACAGGAACTCTGGGGCCAACGTCCTGACTTTC
V gene: TRBV6-1; clone size: many; J gene: TRBJ1-5; D gene: NA; CDR3 protein: CASSRVWDQPQHF; CDR3 DNA: TGTGCCAGCAGCAGGGTTTGGGATCAGCCCCAGCATTTT
V gene: TRBV20-1; clone size: many; J gene: TRBJ2-2; D gene: NA; CDR3 protein: CSARDAGVANTGELFF; CDR3 DNA: TGCAGTGCTAGAGATGCCGGGGTCGCGAACACCGGGGAGCTGTTTTTT
V gene: TRBV20-1; clone size: many; J gene: TRBJ2-7; D gene: TRBD1; CDR3 protein: CSASDRGFYEQYF; CDR3 DNA: TGCAGTGCTAGCGACAGGGGATTCTACGAGCAGTACTTC
V gene: TRBV10-3; clone size: many; J gene: TRBJ2-1; D gene: TRBD1; CDR3 protein: CAIRGTGAYNEQFF; CDR3 DNA: TGTGCCATCAGGGGGACAGGGGCCTACAATGAGCAGTTCTTC
V gene: TRBV2; clone size: many; J gene: TRBJ2-3; D gene: TRBD1; CDR3 protein: CASRDRGSRGDTQYF; CDR3 DNA: TGTGCCAGCCGGGACAGGGGGTCCCGTGGGGATACGCAGTATTTT
V gene: TRBV2; clone size: many; J gene: TRBJ2-7; D gene: TRBD2; CDR3 protein: CASSEGGGGGLGYEQYF; CDR3 DNA: TGTGCCAGCAGTGAAGGAGGCGGGGGGGGACTTGGGTACGAGCAGTACTTC
V gene: TRBV28; clone size: NA; J gene: TRBJ2-1; D gene: TRBD2; CDR3 protein: CASSRIRIGLAGYNEQFF; CDR3 DNA: TGTGCCAGCAGTCGGATTAGGATTGGACTAGCGGGCTACAATGAGCAGTTCTTC
V gene: TRBV28; clone size: many; J gene: TRBJ1-5; D gene: NA; CDR3 protein: CASRTEGNQPQHF; CDR3 DNA: TGTGCCAGCAGGACAGAGGGCAATCAGCCCCAGCATTTT
V gene: TRBV7-9; clone size: many; J gene: TRBJ2-1; D gene: NA; CDR3 protein: CASSLGQGYNEQFF; CDR3 DNA: TGTGCCAGCAGCTTAGGGCAGGGCTACAATGAGCAGTTCTTC
V gene: TRBV24-1; clone size: many; J gene: TRBJ1-2; D gene: NA; CDR3 protein: CATSEVGGNYGYTF; CDR3 DNA: TGTGCCACCAGTGAAGTTGGGGGCAACTATGGCTACACCTTC
V gene: TRBV11-1; clone size: NA; J gene: TRBJ2-3; D gene: TRBD2; CDR3 protein: CASSPRDGRTDTQYF; CDR3 DNA: TGTGCCAGCAGCCCACGGGACGGGAGGACAGATACGCAGTATTTT